The 6 T cell receptor beta chains given below trace back to one sample, sequenced in a study of shared clonotypes between healthy human individuals. Naive CD8 cells, CD45RO-negative and positively selected for CCR7, excluded terminally differentiated effector memory CD45RA+ cells. This table comes from immunoSEQ multiplex PCR, and its TCRdb copy is limited to in-frame clones, with some not included. The repertoire holds about 2 million clones, roughly 94% seen once, with approximately 1% in the top ten. Sequencing input: naive CD8+ T cells sorted from blood. The origin of the receptors is a man between 18 and 29 years old in good health.

The rearrangement uses TRBV30 and TRBJ1-2; D ambiguous. Trimming shortened V by 0 bases and J by 7 bases, and 24 bases separated the two germline ends. The CDR3 is made up of 17 amino acids. Germline CDR1 and CDR2: GTSNPN and SVGIG (reference sequence). The CDR3 loop reads CAWSVHFSDPFAFGYTF. DNA for the CDR3: TGTGCCTGGAGTGTACATTTCTCTGACCCGTTTGCTTTTGGCTACACCTTC.

The V gene is TRBV13, the J gene TRBJ2-2; the D gene is possibly TRBD2 (6 bases). The V gene's germline CDR1 is PRHDT and CDR2 FYEKMQ (reference sequence). The CDR3 extends over 15 amino acids. Deletions cut 2 bases from V and 2 bases from J, with 9 bases between. The CDR3 sequence is CASSLRGINTGELFF. For the CDR3, the DNA is TGTGCCAGCAGCTTACGCGGGATAAACACCGGGGAGCTGTTTTTT.

The chain links TRBV15 to TRBJ1-4; the D gene is possibly TRBD1 (6 bases). The CDR3 sequence is 18 residues long. CDR1 and CDR2 from the germline V gene are LNHNV and YYDKDF (reference sequence). V was trimmed by 2 bases and J by 4 bases, leaving 20 bases between them. As DNA, the CDR3 is TGTGCCACCAGCAGATCAGGCCAGGGACAAGTAGTTAATGAAAAACTGTTTTTT. The encoded protein is CATSRSGQGQVVNEKLFF.

V gene TRBV10-2 combines with J gene TRBJ2-3, with D possibly TRBD2 on 6 matching bases. Trimming pared 6 bases from V and 2 bases from J, leaving 12 bases between. This CDR3 spans 14 amino acids. CDR1 WSHSY and CDR2 SAAADI come from the germline V gene. Written as DNA, the CDR3 is TGCGCCAGCAGCACCGGGGACTCCACAGATACGCAGTATTTT. Translating it yields CASSTGDSTDTQYF.

This rearrangement joins TRBV30 to TRBJ2-7; tentative D call: TRBD2 (6 bases). V was clipped by 2 bases and J by 2 bases, with 13 bases between them. Germline CDR1 GTSNPN, CDR2 SVGIG (reference sequence). The CDR3 length is 14 residues. The CDR3, as DNA: TGTGCCTGGAGTAAACCGGGAGATCCCTACGAGCAGTACTTC. It yields the protein CAWSKPGDPYEQYF.

This chain joins TRBV28 and TRBJ1-6; a weak D match, TRBD1 (5 bases). The germline V gene encodes CDR1 MDHEN and CDR2 SYDVKM. The CDR3 spans 14 residues. V lost 8 bases and J lost 4, with 12 bases in between. The CDR3 protein is CASGAGLYNSPLHF. The CDR3 nucleotides are TGTGCCAGCGGGGCAGGGTTATATAATTCACCCCTCCACTTT.